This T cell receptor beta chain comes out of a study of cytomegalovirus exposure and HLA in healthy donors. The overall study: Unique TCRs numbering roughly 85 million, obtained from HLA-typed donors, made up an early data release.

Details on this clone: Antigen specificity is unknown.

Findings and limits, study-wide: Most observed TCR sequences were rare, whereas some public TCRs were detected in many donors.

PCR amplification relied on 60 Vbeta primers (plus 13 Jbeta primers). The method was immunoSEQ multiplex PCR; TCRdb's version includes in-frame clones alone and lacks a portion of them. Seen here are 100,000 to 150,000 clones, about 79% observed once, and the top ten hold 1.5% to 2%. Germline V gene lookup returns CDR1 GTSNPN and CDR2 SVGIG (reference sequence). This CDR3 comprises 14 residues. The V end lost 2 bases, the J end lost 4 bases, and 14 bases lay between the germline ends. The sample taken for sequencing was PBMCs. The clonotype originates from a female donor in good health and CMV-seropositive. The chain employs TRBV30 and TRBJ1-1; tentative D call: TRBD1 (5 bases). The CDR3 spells CAWSWGTLSTEAFF. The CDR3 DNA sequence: TGTGCCTGGAGTTGGGGCACCCTTAGCACTGAAGCTTTCTTT.